The sequence of this T cell receptor (beta chain) was determined in a study of neurological immune-mediated disorders. TCRdb passed the 5' RACE reads through MiXCR, listing each CDR3 protein once. The table records roughly 89,000 distinct CDR3 sequences, just over 2.5% of them present only once. The junction had 8 bases not matched to a gene; V was cut back by 4 bases and J by 2 bases. The CDR3 spans 15 residues. The germline gives CDR1 SGHRS, CDR2 YFSETQ. Study-level results: There was no clinical or MRI feature that was associated with the multiple sclerosis repertoire cluster. Sharing of CDR3 amino acid sequences among expanded clones across subjects was absent, suggesting private repertoires in all groups.

This clonotype came up many times. The antigen remains unidentified. Sample: PBMCs. The receptor was isolated from a woman aged 25 to 39 with multiple sclerosis. The rearrangement uses TRBV5-1 and TRBJ2-7; 8 bases fit TRBD1. CDR3 DNA sequence: TGCGCCAGCAGCCCCCGGACAGGGTCCCCCTACGAGCAGTACTTC. Translating gives CASSPRTGSPYEQYF.